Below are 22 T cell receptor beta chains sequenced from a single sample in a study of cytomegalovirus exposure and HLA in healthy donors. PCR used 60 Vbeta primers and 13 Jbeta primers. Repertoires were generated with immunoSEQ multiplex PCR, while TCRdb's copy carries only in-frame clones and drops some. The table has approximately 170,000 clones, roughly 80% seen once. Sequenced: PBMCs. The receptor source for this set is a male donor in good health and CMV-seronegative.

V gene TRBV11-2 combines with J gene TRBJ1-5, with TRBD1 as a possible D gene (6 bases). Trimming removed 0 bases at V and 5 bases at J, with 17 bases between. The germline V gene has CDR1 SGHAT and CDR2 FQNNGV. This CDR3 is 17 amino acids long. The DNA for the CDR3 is TGTGCCAGCAGCTTAGACAGGGGAGATAGGAAGCATCAGCCCCAGCATTTT. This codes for CASSLDRGDRKHQPQHF.

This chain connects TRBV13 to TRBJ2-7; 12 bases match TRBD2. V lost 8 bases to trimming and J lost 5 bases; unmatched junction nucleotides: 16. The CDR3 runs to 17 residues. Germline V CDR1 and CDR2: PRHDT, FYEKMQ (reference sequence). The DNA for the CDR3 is TGTGCCAGCGCCGGGACTAGCGGGTTCCTGGTCTCGGACGAGCAGTACTTC. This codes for CASAGTSGFLVSDEQYF.

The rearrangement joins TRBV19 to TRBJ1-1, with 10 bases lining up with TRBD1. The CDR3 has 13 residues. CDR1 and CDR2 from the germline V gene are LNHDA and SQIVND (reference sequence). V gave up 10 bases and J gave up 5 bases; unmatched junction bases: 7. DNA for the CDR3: TGTGCCACCCAGACAGGGGGCTTTACTGAAGCTTTCTTT. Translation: CATQTGGFTEAFF.

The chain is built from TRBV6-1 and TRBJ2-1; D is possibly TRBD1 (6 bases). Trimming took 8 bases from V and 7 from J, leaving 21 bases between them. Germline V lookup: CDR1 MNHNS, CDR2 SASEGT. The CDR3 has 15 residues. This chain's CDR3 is CASGSRGQGSNEQFF. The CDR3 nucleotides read TGTGCCAGCGGGAGTAGAGGGCAGGGGAGTAATGAGCAGTTCTTC.

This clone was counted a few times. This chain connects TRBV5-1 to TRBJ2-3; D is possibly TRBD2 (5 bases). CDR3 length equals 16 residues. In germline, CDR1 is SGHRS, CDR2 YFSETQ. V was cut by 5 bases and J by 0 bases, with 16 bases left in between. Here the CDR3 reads CASRDLETLSTDTQYF. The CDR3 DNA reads TGCGCCAGCAGGGACTTGGAAACCCTCAGCACAGATACGCAGTATTTT.

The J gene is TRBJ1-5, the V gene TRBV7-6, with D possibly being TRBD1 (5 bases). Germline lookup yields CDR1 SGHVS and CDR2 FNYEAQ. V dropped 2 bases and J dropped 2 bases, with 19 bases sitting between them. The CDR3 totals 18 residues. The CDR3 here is CASSLNLPGGKGNQPQHF. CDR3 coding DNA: TGTGCCAGCAGCTTAAATCTCCCGGGGGGAAAGGGCAATCAGCCCCAGCATTTT. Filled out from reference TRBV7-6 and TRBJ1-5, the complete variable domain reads GAGVSQSPRYKVTKRGQDVALRCDPISGHVSLYWYRQALGQGPEFLTYFNYEAQQDKSGLPNDRFSAERPEGSISTLTIQRTEQRDSAMYRCASSLNLPGGKGNQPQHFGDGTRLSIL.

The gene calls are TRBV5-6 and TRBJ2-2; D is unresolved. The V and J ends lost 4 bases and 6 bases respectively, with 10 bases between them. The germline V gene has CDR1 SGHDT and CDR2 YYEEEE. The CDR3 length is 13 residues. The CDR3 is CASSSMVPGELFF. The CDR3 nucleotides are TGTGCCAGCAGCAGCATGGTCCCCGGGGAGCTGTTTTTT.

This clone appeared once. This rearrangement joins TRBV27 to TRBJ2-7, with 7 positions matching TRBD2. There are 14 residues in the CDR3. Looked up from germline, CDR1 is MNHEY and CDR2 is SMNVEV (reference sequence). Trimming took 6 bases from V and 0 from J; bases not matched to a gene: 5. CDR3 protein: CASRGSGGSYEQYF. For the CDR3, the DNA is TGTGCCAGCAGGGGCTCGGGAGGCTCCTACGAGCAGTACTTC.

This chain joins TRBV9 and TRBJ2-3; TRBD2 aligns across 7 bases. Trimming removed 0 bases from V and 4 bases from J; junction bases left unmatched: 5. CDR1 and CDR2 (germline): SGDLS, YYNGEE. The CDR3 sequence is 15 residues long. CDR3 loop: CASSVGGGMADTQYF. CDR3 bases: TGTGCCAGCAGCGTAGGGGGGGGGATGGCAGATACGCAGTATTTT.

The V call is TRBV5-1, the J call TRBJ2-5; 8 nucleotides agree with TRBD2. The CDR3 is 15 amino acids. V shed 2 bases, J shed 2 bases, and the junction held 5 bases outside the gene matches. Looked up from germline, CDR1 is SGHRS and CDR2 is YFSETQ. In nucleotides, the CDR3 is TGCGCCAGCAGCTTTAGCGGGGAGGTACAAGAGACCCAGTACTTC. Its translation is CASSFSGEVQETQYF.

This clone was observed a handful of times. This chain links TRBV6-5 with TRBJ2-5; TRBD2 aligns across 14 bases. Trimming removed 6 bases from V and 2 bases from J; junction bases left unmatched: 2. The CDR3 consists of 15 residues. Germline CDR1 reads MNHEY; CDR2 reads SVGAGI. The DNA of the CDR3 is TGTGCCAGCAGCCGACTAGCGGGAGGGCAAGAGACCCAGTACTTC. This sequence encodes CASSRLAGGQETQYF.

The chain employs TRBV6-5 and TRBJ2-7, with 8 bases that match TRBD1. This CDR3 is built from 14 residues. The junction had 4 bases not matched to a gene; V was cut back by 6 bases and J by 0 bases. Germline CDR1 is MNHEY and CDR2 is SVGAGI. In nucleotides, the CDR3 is TGTGCCAGCAGCCCGGACAGGGCCTCCTACGAGCAGTACTTC. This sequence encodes CASSPDRASYEQYF.

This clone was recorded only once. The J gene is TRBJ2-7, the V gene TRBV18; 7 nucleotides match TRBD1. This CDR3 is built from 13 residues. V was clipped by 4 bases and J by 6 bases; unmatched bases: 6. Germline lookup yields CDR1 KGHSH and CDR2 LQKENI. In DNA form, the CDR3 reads TGTGCCAGCTCACTCTCGGACAGGACCGAGCAGTACTTC. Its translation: CASSLSDRTEQYF.

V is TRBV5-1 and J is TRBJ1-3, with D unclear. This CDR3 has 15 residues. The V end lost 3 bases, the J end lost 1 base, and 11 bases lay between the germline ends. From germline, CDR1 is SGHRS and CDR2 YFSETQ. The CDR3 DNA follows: TGCGCCAGCAGCTACAACCGGGATTCTGGAAACACCATATATTTT. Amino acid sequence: CASSYNRDSGNTIYF.

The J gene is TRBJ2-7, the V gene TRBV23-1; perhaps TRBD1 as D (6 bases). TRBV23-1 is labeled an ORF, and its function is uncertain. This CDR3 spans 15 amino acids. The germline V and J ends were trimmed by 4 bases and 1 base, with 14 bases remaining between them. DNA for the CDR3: TGCGCCAGCAGTCGATGGGACACTCAATCCTACGAGCAGTACTTC. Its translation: CASSRWDTQSYEQYF.

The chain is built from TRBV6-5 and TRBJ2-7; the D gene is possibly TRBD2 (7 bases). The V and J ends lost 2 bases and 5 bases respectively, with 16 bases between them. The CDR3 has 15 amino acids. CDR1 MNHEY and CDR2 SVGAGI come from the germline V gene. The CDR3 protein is CASSYGFGGGDEQYF. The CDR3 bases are TGTGCCAGCAGTTACGGTTTTGGCGGGGGCGACGAGCAGTACTTC.

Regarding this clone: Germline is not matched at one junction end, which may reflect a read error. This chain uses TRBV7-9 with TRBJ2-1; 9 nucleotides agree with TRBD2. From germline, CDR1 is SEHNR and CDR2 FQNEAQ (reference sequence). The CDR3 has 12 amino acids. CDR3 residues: CSSSLAGVQQFF. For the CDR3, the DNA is TGTTCCAGCAGCTTAGCGGGAGTTCAGCAGTTCTTC.

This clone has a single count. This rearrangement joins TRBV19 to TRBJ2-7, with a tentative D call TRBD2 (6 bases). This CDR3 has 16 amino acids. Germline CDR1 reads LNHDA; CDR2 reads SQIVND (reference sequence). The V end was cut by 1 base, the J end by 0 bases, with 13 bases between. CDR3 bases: TGTGCCAGTAGTATAGGGCTAGCGAACGCCTCCTACGAGCAGTACTTC. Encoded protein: CASSIGLANASYEQYF. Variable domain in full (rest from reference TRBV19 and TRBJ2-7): DGGITQSPKYLFRKEGQNVTLSCEQNLNHDAMYWYRQDPGQGLRLIYYSQIVNDFQKGDIAEGYSVSREKKESFPLTVTSAQKNPTAFYLCASSIGLANASYEQYFGPGTRLTVT.

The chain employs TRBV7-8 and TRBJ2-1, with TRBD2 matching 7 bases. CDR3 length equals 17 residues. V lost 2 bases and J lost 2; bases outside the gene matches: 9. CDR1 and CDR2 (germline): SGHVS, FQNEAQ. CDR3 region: CASSLKRERDAYNEQFF. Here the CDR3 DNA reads TGTGCCAGCAGCTTAAAGAGAGAGCGGGACGCCTACAATGAGCAGTTCTTC.

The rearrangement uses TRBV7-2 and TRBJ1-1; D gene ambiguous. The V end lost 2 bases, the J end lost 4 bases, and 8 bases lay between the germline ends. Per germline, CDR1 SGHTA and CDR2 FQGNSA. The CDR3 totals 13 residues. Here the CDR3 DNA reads TGTGCCAGCAGCTTAAGTGCGTCCACTGAAGCTTTCTTT. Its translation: CASSLSASTEAFF.

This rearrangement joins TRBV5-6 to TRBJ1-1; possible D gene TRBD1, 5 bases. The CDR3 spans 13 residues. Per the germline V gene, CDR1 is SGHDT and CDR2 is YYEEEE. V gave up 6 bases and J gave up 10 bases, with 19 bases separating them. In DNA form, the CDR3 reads TGTGCCAGCAATACCCCGGGAGGGGCCGTAGCTTTCTTT. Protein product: CASNTPGGAVAFF.

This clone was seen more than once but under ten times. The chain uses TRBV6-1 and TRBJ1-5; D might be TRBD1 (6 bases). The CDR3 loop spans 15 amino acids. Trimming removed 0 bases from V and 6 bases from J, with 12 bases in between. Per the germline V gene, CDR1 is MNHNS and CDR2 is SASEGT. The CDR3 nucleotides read TGTGCCAGCAGTGAAGCGGCGGGGGCGAGTCAGCCCCAGCATTTT. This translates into CASSEAAGASQPQHF.